This T cell receptor (beta chain) stems from a study of blood T cell repertoires in COVID-19. TCRdb keeps only in-frame clones here, not all; method: immunoSEQ multiplex PCR. The sample includes over 12,000 clones, around 92% of them seen just once. The germline V gene encodes CDR1 SQVTM and CDR2 ANQGSEA. The CDR3 runs 13 residues. Trimming pared 7 bases from V and 0 bases from J, leaving 12 bases between. The chain recombines TRBV29-1 with TRBJ2-5; the D gene is possibly TRBD2 (5 bases). The TCR sequence derives from a human donor with active COVID-19. The donor label of this sample is uncertain. Sequencing was carried out using peripheral blood. The CDR3 loop is CSAQERNQETQYF. The CDR3 region has the DNA TGCAGCGCCCAGGAGCGGAACCAAGAGACCCAGTACTTC.